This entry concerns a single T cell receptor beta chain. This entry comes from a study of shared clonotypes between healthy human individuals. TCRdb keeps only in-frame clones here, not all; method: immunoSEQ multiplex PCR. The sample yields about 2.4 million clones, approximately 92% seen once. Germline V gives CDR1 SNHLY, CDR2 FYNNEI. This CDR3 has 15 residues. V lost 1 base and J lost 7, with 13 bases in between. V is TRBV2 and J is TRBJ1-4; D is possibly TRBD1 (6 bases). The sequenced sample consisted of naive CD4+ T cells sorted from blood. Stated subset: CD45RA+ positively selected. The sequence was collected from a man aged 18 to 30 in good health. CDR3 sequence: CASSEDTGRFEKLFF. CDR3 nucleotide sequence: TGTGCCAGCAGTGAAGATACAGGGCGATTTGAAAAACTGTTTTTT.